This T cell receptor beta chain was obtained from a study of PD-1 blockade in classical Hodgkin lymphoma (dated by TCRdb to between 2020 and 2021). General notes on the study: Nivolumab dosing was 3 mg/kg intravenously every 2 weeks, continuing until either disease progression or unacceptable toxicity. The study used CyTOF and TCR beta sequencing to define a peripheral blood immune signature of response to PD-1 blockade in classical Hodgkin lymphoma.

The time point label on this specimen signifies: cycle 2 day 1 (C2D1) of nivolumab. All trial patients had relapsed after autologous stem cell transplantation, with cohorts A, B and C differing in prior brentuximab vedotin exposure. A total of roughly 57 patients with relapsed/refractory classical Hodgkin lymphoma made up the trial cohort, and each patient's best overall response was complete response, partial response or progressive disease. In the multi-cohort phase II CheckMate 205 trial, trial patients received single-agent nivolumab. Best overall response was determined by an independent review committee according to the 2007 International Working Group response criteria. Trial PBMCs were collected immediately before nivolumab initiation (C1D1) and during therapy at cycle 2 day 1 and cycle 4 day 1. After peripheral blood was drawn into 8 mL Vacutainer Cell Preparation Tubes, PBMCs were isolated by centrifugation and then cryopreserved.

For this clone: It lacks a known antigen. There are no base qualities to consult, and no much larger clone falls within one base.

The study at large found these results: Among trial patients, those achieving complete response had baseline diversity similar to that of newly diagnosed patients, while diversity was significantly lower in partial responders and progressors. Only a single clinical trial cohort was studied, and what caused the repertoire differences, possibly disease activity or prior therapy, remained undefined. A significant rise by C4D1 was seen in CD4+ but not CD8+ TCR diversity (p=0.0027 vs p=0.16), with the rise being most apparent in complete responders (p=0.02). Lower diversity was observed in patients in whom nivolumab was started less than 1 year after ASCT, and these patients were excluded from later analyses so that confounding by immune reconstitution would be avoided. Baseline TCR diversity was reported to be lower in newly diagnosed patients than in healthy donors and to be lower still in relapsed/refractory patients.

The Qiagen DNeasy kit was used to extract genomic DNA from unsorted PBMCs and from the negatively selected CD4+ and CD8+ fractions. Amplification of TCR beta CDR3 regions was done by immunoSEQ multiplex PCR with primers that anneal to V and J segments. A synthetic immune receptor repertoire was used to minimize amplification bias, and remaining bias was computationally removed after sequencing. Under the source paper's analysis protocol: Custom Python scripts were used to quantify repertoire diversity as the Shannon entropy index. The unsorted, CD4+ and CD8+ repertoires were each analyzed separately, with the exception of combined analyses, where CD4+ and CD8+ sequences were merged in silico. Clonal expansion was defined as at least a 2-fold frequency increase after treatment relative to C1D1, with a pseudocount of 0.5 for undetected baseline clones. Singleton clones were defined as clones with 0 or 1 copy at C1D1, and non-singleton clones were defined as clones with 2 or more copies. Clones expanded in unsorted samples were annotated as CD4+, CD8+ or unknown by matching protein sequences in sorted samples from the same patient. Diversity changes from C1D1 to C4D1 were tested in paired samples using Wilcoxon tests. The source is immuneACCESS, and TCRdb retained only in-frame sequences with V and J called. Part of the clones is not carried over; for the studies checked, unresolved V genes explain less than half of this, and the remainder is unexplained. V, J and clone size are those of that table, while D and trimming were read from the DNA. The sample data list over 85,000 clones, and about four fifths of these were observed just once. Jointly, the top ten make up around 15% of the sample.

CDR1 is given as MGHRA and CDR2 as YSYEKL, both from the germline V gene. There are 14 amino acids in the CDR3, from cysteine to phenylalanine inclusive. Only the CDR3 portion is preserved as DNA: 42 bases, with reading frame beginning at the first base. V sheds 1 base and J sheds 5 bases, leaving 11 bases between their ends. The sequence was collected from a human donor with classical Hodgkin lymphoma. Sample: peripheral blood mononuclear cells (PBMCs), taken before the second cycle of nivolumab. The chain is made from TRBV4-1 and TRBJ2-5; the D gene lacks a confident call. The CDR3 reads CASSQVGSRETQYF. The DNA sequence reads TGCGCCAGCAGCCAAGTTGGCAGTAGGGAGACCCAGTACTTC.